Presented here are 10 T cell receptor beta chains from one specimen sequenced in a study of graft-versus-host responses after intestinal transplantation. Sequencing was performed with immunoSEQ multiplex PCR; in TCRdb, only in-frame clones are kept and a portion is missing. The sample records fewer than 90,000 clones, about 94% being singletons. No antigens are known for them. The input for sequencing was unstimulated CD4+ T cells sorted from spleen or lymph node cells, taken before transplant. The receptors derive from a human donor who was the organ donor for an intestinal transplant.

The chain uses TRBV5-1 and TRBJ1-6; 7 nucleotides agree with TRBD1. The ends lost 4 bases at V and 7 bases at J; junction bases unmatched: 5. Germline V gene lookup returns CDR1 SGHRS and CDR2 YFSETQ. CDR3 length: 14 residues. CDR3: CASSPDRANSPLHF. In DNA, the CDR3 is TGCGCCAGCAGCCCTGACAGGGCGAATTCACCCCTCCACTTT.

The chain carries TRBV10-3 and TRBJ2-7, with D possibly TRBD2 on 5 matching bases. Germline CDR1 ENHRY, CDR2 SYGVKD. Trimming removed 6 bases at V and 0 bases at J, with 9 bases between. This CDR3 has 13 residues. The CDR3 loop reads CAIRLASSYEQYF. Written as DNA, the CDR3 is TGTGCCATCAGGCTAGCTAGCTCCTACGAGCAGTACTTC.

The chain carries TRBV6-5 and TRBJ2-3; weak D call: TRBD2 (6 bases). With 6 bases removed from V and 6 bases from J, the gap between germline ends came to 19 bases. The CDR3 contains 15 residues. Germline assignment: CDR1 MNHEY and CDR2 SVGAGI. The CDR3 bases are TGTGCCAGCAGACCCCCGGCGGGGCAACCGGATACGCAGTATTTT. Residues: CASRPPAGQPDTQYF.

The rearrangement links TRBV2 to TRBJ2-1; D is uncertain. With 1 base removed from V and 4 bases from J, the gap between germline ends came to 11 bases. There are 15 residues in the CDR3. The V gene's germline CDR1 is SNHLY and CDR2 FYNNEI. This CDR3 is CASSEGVQNYNEQFF. The CDR3 DNA reads TGTGCCAGCAGTGAAGGTGTCCAGAATTACAATGAGCAGTTCTTC.

The genes are TRBV28 and TRBJ1-5, with D uncertain. Germline-derived CDR1 and CDR2 are MDHEN and SYDVKM. This CDR3 is built from 16 residues. Trimming removed 1 base at V and 0 bases at J, with 10 bases between. The CDR3 region has the DNA TGTGCCAGCAGTTTATTATGGAGGAGTAGCAATCAGCCCCAGCATTTT. Translation gives CASSLLWRSSNQPQHF. Full variable domain (outside the CDR3, taken from reference TRBV28 and TRBJ1-5): DVKVTQSSRYLVKRTGEKVFLECVQDMDHENMFWYRQDPGLGLRLIYFSYDVKMKEKGDIPEGYSVSREKKERFSLILESASTNQTSMYLCASSLLWRSSNQPQHFGDGTRLSIL.

This clone has just one count. The chain uses TRBV2 and TRBJ1-5; a possible D gene is TRBD1 (5 bases). The CDR3 consists of 14 residues. Germline assignment: CDR1 SNHLY and CDR2 FYNNEI. Trimming took 8 bases from V and 0 from J, leaving 11 bases between them. CDR3 bases: TGTGCCAGCCGGGGGGGGAATAGCAATCAGCCCCAGCATTTT. Translation: CASRGGNSNQPQHF. Full variable domain (outside the CDR3, taken from reference TRBV2 and TRBJ1-5): EPEVTQTPSHQVTQMGQEVILRCVPISNHLYFYWYRQILGQKVEFLVSFYNNEISEKSEIFDDQFSVERPDGSNFTLKIRSTKLEDSAMYFCASRGGNSNQPQHFGDGTRLSIL.

A word on this clone: Other DNA sequences in the sample encode the same CDR3. This rearrangement joins TRBV10-1 to TRBJ2-5; tentative D call: TRBD1 (5 bases). V lost 4 bases to trimming and J lost 5 bases, with 11 bases between them. Germline values: CDR1 WNHNN, CDR2 SYGVQD (reference sequence). The CDR3 length is 13 residues. The DNA for the CDR3 is TGCGCCAGCAGTGTAGGACATGGGGAGACCCAGTACTTC. Protein product: CASSVGHGETQYF.

The rearrangement uses TRBV19 and TRBJ2-7; D call uncertain. Germline lookup yields CDR1 LNHDA and CDR2 SQIVND (reference sequence). There are 11 residues in the CDR3. The germline V and J ends were trimmed by 6 bases and 3 bases, with 6 bases remaining between them. CDR3 amino acids: CASSGRYEQYF. CDR3 DNA: TGTGCCAGTAGCGGCCGCTACGAGCAGTACTTC.

This clone has a single count. The sample has other DNA sequences that encode this CDR3 too. This chain joins TRBV7-9 and TRBJ1-3; D perhaps matches TRBD1 (5 bases). The CDR3 sequence is 15 residues long. The V gene's germline CDR1 is SEHNR and CDR2 FQNEAQ (reference sequence). V lost 0 bases and J lost 4, with 10 bases in between. In DNA, the CDR3 is TGTGCCAGCAGCTTAGCAACAGGTACAGGAAACACCATATATTTT. Translation gives CASSLATGTGNTIYF. The full variable domain, rest sourced from reference TRBV7-9 and TRBJ1-3, is DTGVSQNPRHKITKRGQNVTFRCDPISEHNRLYWYRQTLGQGPEFLTYFQNEAQLEKSRLLSDRFSAERPKGSFSTLEIQRTEQGDSAMYLCASSLATGTGNTIYFGEGSWLTVV.

The V call is TRBV6-1, the J call TRBJ1-2; 7 positions match TRBD1. The CDR3 is 15 amino acids. The V and J ends lost 7 bases and 4 bases, in that order; junction bases with no gene match: 12. The germline CDR1 and CDR2 sequences are MNHNS and SASEGT. Here the CDR3 DNA reads TGTGCCAGCACTTCAGGGGGGCGCGGTGGCTATGGCTACACCTTC. It is translated as CASTSGGRGGYGYTF.